A single sample is the source of the 18 T cell receptor beta chains below, sequenced in a study of cytomegalovirus exposure and HLA in healthy donors. Amplification used 60 Vbeta primers and 13 Jbeta primers. Data came from immunoSEQ multiplex PCR; TCRdb stores just in-frame clones and leaves some out. Of 70,000 to 90,000 clones in the sample, roughly 84% were seen once. Specimen: PBMCs. These receptors all come from a man between 70 and 80 years old in good health and CMV-seropositive.

The chain employs TRBV7-2 and TRBJ2-1, with TRBD1 matching over 7 bases. The CDR3 contains 13 residues. Germline CDR1 reads SGHTA; CDR2 reads FQGNSA. J lost 9 bases, V lost 3 bases, and 5 bases had no gene match. The DNA for the CDR3 is TGTGCCAGCAGCTTCCAGGGGGATCGTGAGCAGTTCTTC. The encoded protein is CASSFQGDREQFF.

The chain joins TRBV28 to TRBJ2-3; TRBD1 matches at 9 bases. This CDR3 region has 13 residues. V trimming: 6 bases; J trimming: 4 bases; junction bases outside the gene matches: 2. Germline CDR1 MDHEN, CDR2 SYDVKM. The CDR3 nucleotides are TGTGCCAGCAGCCGACAGGGGGCAGATACGCAGTATTTT. Translating gives CASSRQGADTQYF. Complete variable domain (other parts from reference TRBV28 and TRBJ2-3): DVKVTQSSRYLVKRTGEKVFLECVQDMDHENMFWYRQDPGLGLRLIYFSYDVKMKEKGDIPEGYSVSREKKERFSLILESASTNQTSMYLCASSRQGADTQYFGPGTRLTVL.

CDR3 sequence reads: CASSLGLPTNEQFF. Here the CDR3 DNA reads TGTGCCAGCAGCCTTGGACTACCCACCAATGAGCAGTTCTTC. The chain couples TRBV7-2 to TRBJ2-1; D may be TRBD2 (6 bases). Germline V gene lookup returns CDR1 SGHTA and CDR2 FQGNSA. The CDR3 consists of 14 residues. The germline V and J ends were trimmed by 5 bases and 6 bases, with 14 bases remaining between them.

The J gene is TRBJ1-2, the V gene TRBV19; D gene unclear. CDR3 length: 13 amino acids. Per germline, CDR1 LNHDA and CDR2 SQIVND (reference sequence). V was pared by 3 bases and J by 5 bases, with 10 bases between. The CDR3 loop reads CASSMSQRYGYTF. In DNA, the CDR3 is TGTGCCAGTAGTATGAGTCAGAGGTATGGCTACACCTTC.

CDR3 DNA sequence: TGTGCCATCAGCCAAGGGACAGGGATCGAGACCCAGTACTTC. Translated: CAISQGTGIETQYF. The chain joins TRBV10-3 to TRBJ2-5; 9 bases are shared with TRBD1. The V and J ends lost 6 bases and 5 bases, in that order; junction bases with no gene match: 7. The CDR3 has 14 residues. CDR1 and CDR2 (germline): ENHRY, SYGVKD.

The J gene is TRBJ1-1, the V gene TRBV18, with D possibly matching TRBD1 (6 bases). Germline CDR1 is KGHSH and CDR2 is LQKENI. CDR3 length: 16 residues. V was clipped by 3 bases and J by 0 bases, with 14 bases between them. In nucleotides, the CDR3 is TGTGCCAGCTCACCTTTCGCCGGGGGGCTGAACACTGAAGCTTTCTTT. This encodes CASSPFAGGLNTEAFF. The full variable domain, its missing parts supplied by reference TRBV18 and TRBJ1-1, is NAGVMQNPRHLVRRRGQEARLRCSPMKGHSHVYWYRQLPEEGLKFMVYLQKENIIDESGMPKERFSAEFPKEGPSILRIQQVVRGDSAAYFCASSPFAGGLNTEAFFGQGTRLTVV.

This clone came up once. This chain joins TRBV6-6 and TRBJ1-1; D is undetermined. Germline lookup yields CDR1 MNHNY and CDR2 SVGAGI (reference sequence). This CDR3 region has 13 residues. Deletions cut 6 bases from V and 1 base from J, with 9 bases between. The CDR3 loop reads CASSPSQNTEAFF. Here the CDR3 DNA reads TGTGCCAGCAGCCCCAGTCAGAACACTGAAGCTTTCTTT.

V is TRBV13 and J is TRBJ2-7, with D possibly matching TRBD1 (5 bases). Trimming took off 2 bases at V and 2 bases at J, with 13 bases between the two ends. Germline assignment: CDR1 PRHDT and CDR2 FYEKMQ (reference sequence). This CDR3 comprises 15 residues. The CDR3 DNA sequence: TGTGCCAGCAGCTTATTAGACAGTCAAACCTACGAGCAGTACTTC. Amino acids: CASSLLDSQTYEQYF.

This chain links TRBV7-9 with TRBJ2-5, with D possibly matching TRBD2 (5 bases). In germline, CDR1 is SEHNR, CDR2 FQNEAQ (reference sequence). Trimming took off 5 bases at V and 5 bases at J, with 18 bases between the two ends. This CDR3 has 15 residues. CDR3 sequence: CASSLRVVDGETQYF. DNA for the CDR3: TGTGCCAGCAGCCTGAGGGTGGTGGATGGCGAGACCCAGTACTTC.

The chain joins TRBV30 to TRBJ2-7; 9 bases align to TRBD2. The CDR3 runs to 13 residues. The junction had 1 base not matched to a gene; V was cut back by 3 bases and J by 1 base. From germline, CDR1 is GTSNPN and CDR2 SVGIG (reference sequence). The CDR3 reads CAWSAGGSYEQYF. CDR3 nucleotides: TGTGCCTGGAGCGCGGGAGGGTCCTACGAGCAGTACTTC.

The chain couples TRBV7-2 to TRBJ2-2; possible D gene TRBD1, 6 bases. The V end lost 5 bases, the J end lost 3 bases, and 13 bases lay between the germline ends. CDR3 size: 15 residues. The germline V gene has CDR1 SGHTA and CDR2 FQGNSA. The CDR3 coding sequence is TGTGCCAGCAGCCCCCCGACAGGCCACACCGGGGAGCTGTTTTTT. It yields the protein CASSPPTGHTGELFF.

The chain combines TRBV18 with TRBJ2-1, with 7 bases that match TRBD1. V lost 3 bases to trimming and J lost 4 bases; unmatched junction nucleotides: 0. The CDR3 extends over 13 amino acids. Per the germline V gene, CDR1 is KGHSH and CDR2 is LQKENI. CDR3 loop: CASSPGQYNEQFF. The CDR3 DNA is TGTGCCAGCTCACCGGGACAGTACAATGAGCAGTTCTTC.

In its sample, this clone was seen a few times. This chain joins TRBV11-2 and TRBJ2-7; no definite D call. Germline assignment: CDR1 SGHAT and CDR2 FQNNGV. Trimming pared 0 bases from V and 0 bases from J, leaving 9 bases between. The CDR3 sequence is 15 residues long. CDR3: CASSLDGLSSYEQYF. The CDR3 DNA reads TGTGCCAGCAGCTTAGACGGGTTGAGCTCCTACGAGCAGTACTTC.

The CDR3 nucleotides read TGTGCCATCAGCCCACAGGGGTTTGGGGGGGATACGCAGTATTTT. Translating gives CAISPQGFGGDTQYF. This rearrangement joins TRBV10-3 to TRBJ2-3; possibly TRBD1 for D (7 bases). Per the germline V gene, CDR1 is ENHRY and CDR2 is SYGVKD. This CDR3 comprises 15 residues. Trimming removed 6 bases at V and 6 bases at J, with 19 bases between.

This chain uses TRBV5-1 with TRBJ2-7; 7 bases are shared with TRBD2. V shed 3 bases and J 3 bases; nucleotides not matched to a gene: 12. Per germline, CDR1 SGHRS and CDR2 YFSETQ. This CDR3 contains 16 residues. The CDR3 protein is CASSWDSSGGNYEQYF. The CDR3 nucleotides read TGCGCCAGCAGCTGGGACTCTAGCGGAGGAAACTACGAGCAGTACTTC.

The chain joins TRBV6-1 to TRBJ2-1; weak D call: TRBD1 (6 bases). The V gene lost 6 bases and the J gene lost 3 bases, with 9 bases spanning the gap. Germline CDR1 and CDR2: MNHNS and SASEGT. This CDR3 is 13 amino acids long. CDR3 sequence reads: CASRQGVYNEQFF. CDR3 bases: TGTGCCAGCAGACAGGGCGTCTACAATGAGCAGTTCTTC.

CDR3 in amino acids: CASSLAASDNSYEQYF. CDR3 nucleotides: TGTGCCAGCAGCTTAGCAGCTAGTGATAACTCCTACGAGCAGTACTTC. The chain combines TRBV7-2 with TRBJ2-7; D remains unclear. Germline V lookup: CDR1 SGHTA, CDR2 FQGNSA. The V and J ends lost 0 bases and 0 bases respectively, with 12 bases between them. The CDR3 runs to 16 residues.

V usage is TRBV7-9 and J usage is TRBJ1-5; no firm D call. CDR1 is SEHNR and CDR2 is FQNEAQ in the germline V gene (reference sequence). The CDR3 totals 15 residues. V was shortened by 1 base and J by 4 bases, with 11 bases between the two germline ends. In DNA, the CDR3 is TGTGCCAGCAGCTTAGACGGAGCTGGGAATCAGCCCCAGCATTTT. This encodes CASSLDGAGNQPQHF.